This entry concerns a single T cell receptor beta chain. Its antigen remains unknown. The data derive from a study of shared clonotypes between healthy human individuals. Profiling relied on immunoSEQ multiplex PCR, and the TCRdb table lists in-frame clones only, not all of them. The data show approximately 720,000 clones, with just over 90% seen just once and 20% to 25% held by the top ten. CD45RO negativity and positive selection for CCR7 defined naive CD8 cells, a population that excluded terminally differentiated effector memory CD45RA+ cells. The study, taken as a whole, reports: Rarefaction gave evidence that sorted-subset sequencing remained incomplete despite large depth. Sequencing depth was predicted to influence how clonotypes are shared among donors.

The sequenced material came from naive CD8+ T cells sorted from blood. The clonotype was recovered from a man younger than 45 in good health.

This chain's CDR3 is CASSLEGGAYNEQFF. In nucleotides, the CDR3 is TGTGCCAGCAGTCTGGAGGGCGGGGCCTACAATGAGCAGTTCTTC. The V call is TRBV7-2, the J call TRBJ2-1; D might be TRBD2 (6 bases). Germline loops: CDR1 SGHTA, CDR2 FQGNSA. V was shortened by 6 bases and J by 2 bases, with 14 bases between the two germline ends. This CDR3 spans 15 amino acids.